The 23 T cell receptor beta chains below all came from one sample that was sequenced in a study of T cells in Graves' hyperthyroidism and ophthalmopathy. RNA transcripts were the template for amplifying TCR beta CDR3 regions. The HTBI primer set drove a first-round RT-PCR of the TCR CDR3. A single record per CDR3 protein comes from TCRdb applying MiXCR to the multiplex PCR reads. The sample holds about 290,000 distinct CDR3 sequences, about 16% seen once. The material sequenced was blood. The receptors were gathered from a woman aged 50 to 65 with Graves' hyperthyroidism that later progressed to Graves' ophthalmopathy.

The genes are TRBV20-1 and TRBJ2-1; 10 positions agree with TRBD2. This CDR3 contains 16 residues. V shed 3 bases and J 7 bases; nucleotides not matched to a gene: 12. CDR1 and CDR2 from the germline V gene are DFQATT and SNEGSKA (reference sequence). This CDR3 is CSASPLGAGGPNEQFF. The CDR3 DNA sequence: TGCAGTGCTAGCCCTCTAGGAGCGGGAGGGCCAAATGAGCAGTTCTTC.

The genes are TRBV15 and TRBJ2-7; D gene unclear. The CDR3 is 13 amino acids. V lost 5 bases and J 3 bases, leaving 11 bases between the germline ends. CDR1 and CDR2 from the germline V gene are LNHNV and YYDKDF (reference sequence). As DNA, the CDR3 is TGTGCCACCAGCTCCAGCGTCAGCTACGAGCAGTACTTC. It translates to CATSSSVSYEQYF.

The chain is built from TRBV19 and TRBJ2-2; D remains ambiguous. CDR1 and CDR2 (germline): LNHDA, SQIVND (reference sequence). V was shortened by 3 bases and J by 3 bases, with 2 bases between the two germline ends. The CDR3 runs 12 residues. The chain's CDR3 is CASSMDTGELFF. As DNA, the CDR3 is TGTGCCAGTAGTATGGACACCGGGGAGCTGTTTTTT.

The table lists this clonotype with many counts. This rearrangement joins TRBV30 to TRBJ1-1, with TRBD1 matching over 7 bases. This CDR3 spans 11 amino acids. Germline loops: CDR1 GTSNPN, CDR2 SVGIG (reference sequence). J gave up 8 bases and V 0 bases, and 0 bases lay outside the gene matches. CDR3 nucleotides: TGTGCCTGGAGTGTAGGGGGCGAAGCTTTCTTT. The encoded protein is CAWSVGGEAFF. Variable domain in full (rest from reference TRBV30 and TRBJ1-1): SQTIHQWPATLVQPVGSPLSLECTVEGTSNPNLYWYRQAAGRGLQLLFYSVGIGQISSEVPQNLSASRPQDRQFILSSKKLLLSDSGFYLCAWSVGGEAFFGQGTRLTVV.

This sequence joins TRBV20-1 and TRBJ2-1; TRBD2 is a possible D gene (6 bases). V lost 5 bases, J lost 4 bases, and 15 bases lay in between. The length of the CDR3 is 14 residues. The germline CDR1 and CDR2 sequences are DFQATT and SNEGSKA (reference sequence). CDR3 DNA sequence: TGCAGTGCTGGATCGGGGAGGCGGTACAATGAGCAGTTCTTC. Translated, it gives CSAGSGRRYNEQFF.

This clonotype showed up just a few times. The rearrangement joins TRBV18 to TRBJ1-2; D may be TRBD1 (5 bases). This CDR3 contains 15 residues. The germline CDR1 and CDR2 sequences are KGHSH and LQKENI. V was clipped by 3 bases and J by 4 bases, with 15 bases between them. The chain's CDR3 is CASSPTTESSYGYTF. The CDR3 region has the DNA TGTGCCAGCTCACCTACGACAGAATCCAGCTATGGCTACACCTTC.

This chain joins TRBV7-9 and TRBJ1-6, with D unresolved. V was cut by 1 base and J by 7 bases, with 11 bases left in between. The CDR3 sequence is 15 residues long. Germline V gives CDR1 SEHNR, CDR2 FQNEAQ (reference sequence). The CDR3 region has the DNA TGTGCCAGCAGCTTAGGGGGTTCGAGAAATTCACCCCTCCACTTT. Translation: CASSLGGSRNSPLHF.

The chain combines TRBV6-9 with TRBJ1-2, with a tentative D call TRBD1 (6 bases). This CDR3 contains 13 residues. Germline lookup yields CDR1 MNHGY and CDR2 SVAAGI. The V end was cut by 6 bases, the J end by 8 bases, with 16 bases between. As DNA, the CDR3 is TGTGCCAGCAGATTACCTGGGGGCAAGGGCTACACCTTC. Amino acids: CASRLPGGKGYTF.

This clonotype was counted between two and nine times. The rearrangement links TRBV10-2 to TRBJ1-2; no reliable D call. Germline V gene lookup returns CDR1 WSHSY and CDR2 SAAADI. V lost 2 bases and J lost 4, with 5 bases in between. This CDR3 has 12 amino acids. In DNA, the CDR3 is TGCGCCAGCAGTGAGAATGGCTATGGCTACACCTTC. Its protein product is CASSENGYGYTF.

The sample holds many counts of this clonotype. The CDR3 spells CAWSVQGSYGYTF. The CDR3 nucleotides read TGTGCCTGGAGTGTACAGGGCAGCTATGGCTACACCTTC. The rearrangement uses TRBV30 and TRBJ1-2, with TRBD1 as a possible D gene (6 bases). Trimming shortened V by 0 bases and J by 4 bases, and 9 bases separated the two germline ends. The CDR3 covers 13 residues. Germline V CDR1 and CDR2: GTSNPN, SVGIG (reference sequence).

This clonotype was observed a few times. The chain recombines TRBV19 with TRBJ2-7; no clear D. Trimming removed 6 bases at V and 6 bases at J, with 18 bases between. Germline values: CDR1 LNHDA, CDR2 SQIVND (reference sequence). The CDR3 contains 14 residues. CDR3: CASSPGSRHLEQYF. CDR3 in DNA: TGTGCCAGTAGCCCGGGTTCGAGACACCTCGAGCAGTACTTC.

The chain combines TRBV5-4 with TRBJ2-7; tentatively, D is TRBD1 (5 bases). Deletions cut 4 bases from V and 6 bases from J, with 11 bases between. The CDR3 spans 12 residues. The germline gives CDR1 SGHNT, CDR2 YYREEE (reference sequence). The CDR3 DNA reads TGTGCCAGCAGCCCCGTAGGGGCCGAGCAGTACTTC. Residues: CASSPVGAEQYF.

This clonotype was detected a few times. The chain recombines TRBV11-2 with TRBJ1-3; the match to TRBD1 covers 9 bases. Trimming cost V 7 bases and J 2 bases; bases outside gene matches: 3. The length of the CDR3 is 14 residues. The V gene's germline CDR1 is SGHAT and CDR2 FQNNGV. CDR3 coding DNA: TGTGCCAGCAACAGGGGGCTTGCTGGAAACACCATATATTTT. The encoded protein is CASNRGLAGNTIYF.

The genes are TRBV11-2 and TRBJ1-2; 7 bases line up with TRBD1. The CDR3 contains 14 residues. Germline loops: CDR1 SGHAT, CDR2 FQNNGV. V shed 1 base, J shed 6 bases, and the junction held 5 bases outside the gene matches. CDR3 nucleotides: TGTGCCAGCAGCTTAGGCAGGGGGTATGATGGCTACACCTTC. Its protein is CASSLGRGYDGYTF.

This clonotype was counted ten times or more. In DNA form, the CDR3 reads TGTGCCACTACGAGCGGGGGGAGGGACGAGCAGTACTTC. Translated, it gives CATTSGGRDEQYF. The chain recombines TRBV3-1 with TRBJ2-7; 9 nucleotides line up with TRBD2. V gave up 10 bases and J gave up 5 bases; unmatched junction bases: 9. CDR1 is LGHDT and CDR2 is YNNKEL in the germline V gene (reference sequence). The CDR3 has 13 amino acids.

The sample holds many counts of this clonotype. The V gene is TRBV13, the J gene TRBJ2-5, with D perhaps TRBD1 or TRBD2 (5 bases each). Between the trimmed V and J ends, which lost 0 bases and 4 bases, there was a span of 12 bases. Germline-derived CDR1 and CDR2 are PRHDT and FYEKMQ (reference sequence). CDR3 size: 15 residues. The CDR3 spells CASSLGRGAVETQYF. CDR3 coding DNA: TGTGCCAGCAGCTTAGGGAGGGGAGCGGTAGAGACCCAGTACTTC. The full variable domain, with the rest looked up from reference TRBV13 and TRBJ2-5, is AAGVIQSPRHLIKEKRETATLKCYPIPRHDTVYWYQQGPGQDPQFLISFYEKMQSDKGSIPDRFSAQQFSDYHSELNMSSLELGDSALYFCASSLGRGAVETQYFGPGTRLLVL.

There are many counts of this clonotype. The chain has TRBV6-6 and TRBJ2-2; D not certain. The CDR3 has 16 residues. CDR1 and CDR2 from the germline V gene are MNHNY and SVGAGI (reference sequence). V lost 0 bases and J lost 4, with 12 bases in between. The CDR3 nucleotides are TGTGCCAGCAGTTACTCGTCCGGCCTGGGCACCGGGGAGCTGTTTTTT. Its protein is CASSYSSGLGTGELFF.

The rearrangement links TRBV6-4 to TRBJ1-1; D is possibly TRBD1 (5 bases). The CDR3 loop spans 14 amino acids. Germline V gene sequence: CDR1 MRHNA, CDR2 SNTAGT. With 6 bases removed from V and 3 bases from J, the gap between germline ends came to 14 bases. The CDR3 region is CASRPGLGDTEAFF. The CDR3 DNA sequence: TGTGCCAGCAGACCCGGATTGGGGGACACTGAAGCTTTCTTT.

With respect to this clonotype: A read error may produce the germline difference seen at one junction end. J is TRBJ2-3 and V is TRBV29-1; tentative D call: TRBD1 (6 bases). CDR1 is SQVTM, CDR2 ANQGSEA, per germline. CDR3 size: 11 residues. The CDR3 protein is CNASRGDTQYF. CDR3 in DNA: TGTAACGCAAGCAGGGGAGATACGCAGTATTTT.

On this clonotype itself: This is likely a read error, given that the CDR3 carries no conserved phenylalanine or tryptophan at its end. V and J are TRBV10-1 and TRBJ2-5; D not resolved. Germline lookup yields CDR1 WNHNN and CDR2 SYGVQD (reference sequence). This CDR3 spans 13 amino acids. The germline V and J ends were trimmed by 2 bases and 3 bases, with 7 bases remaining between them. The chain's CDR3 is CASSERLKETQYL. The CDR3 DNA reads TGCGCCAGCAGTGAGCGGTTAAAAGAGACCCAGTACCTC.

V is TRBV10-2 and J is TRBJ1-1; TRBD1 is a possible D gene (5 bases). This CDR3 region has 15 residues. Germline V gene sequence: CDR1 WSHSY, CDR2 SAAADI. V was cut by 5 bases and J by 1 base, with 14 bases left in between. Here the CDR3 reads CASSRGGLPNTEAFF. The DNA of the CDR3 is TGCGCCAGCAGTCGGGGGGGACTGCCGAACACTGAAGCTTTCTTT.

This clonotype appeared many times. The V call is TRBV20-1, the J call TRBJ2-5; D remains unclear. The V gene's germline CDR1 is DFQATT and CDR2 SNEGSKA (reference sequence). The CDR3 covers 13 residues. V lost 1 base and J 4 bases, leaving 10 bases between the germline ends. In DNA form, the CDR3 reads TGCAGTGCTAGAGCGAAGCTTGGAGAGACCCAGTACTTC. It yields the protein CSARAKLGETQYF.

The CDR3 DNA reads TGTGCCAGCAGCCTTGGACAAGGGACGGGCTCCTACGAGCAGTACTTC. This codes for CASSLGQGTGSYEQYF. The chain has TRBV7-9 and TRBJ2-7; D possibly uses TRBD1 or TRBD2 (5 bases each). Trimming left V 5 bases short and J 0 bases short, with 17 bases between. The CDR3 covers 16 residues. Germline assignment: CDR1 SEHNR and CDR2 FQNEAQ (reference sequence).